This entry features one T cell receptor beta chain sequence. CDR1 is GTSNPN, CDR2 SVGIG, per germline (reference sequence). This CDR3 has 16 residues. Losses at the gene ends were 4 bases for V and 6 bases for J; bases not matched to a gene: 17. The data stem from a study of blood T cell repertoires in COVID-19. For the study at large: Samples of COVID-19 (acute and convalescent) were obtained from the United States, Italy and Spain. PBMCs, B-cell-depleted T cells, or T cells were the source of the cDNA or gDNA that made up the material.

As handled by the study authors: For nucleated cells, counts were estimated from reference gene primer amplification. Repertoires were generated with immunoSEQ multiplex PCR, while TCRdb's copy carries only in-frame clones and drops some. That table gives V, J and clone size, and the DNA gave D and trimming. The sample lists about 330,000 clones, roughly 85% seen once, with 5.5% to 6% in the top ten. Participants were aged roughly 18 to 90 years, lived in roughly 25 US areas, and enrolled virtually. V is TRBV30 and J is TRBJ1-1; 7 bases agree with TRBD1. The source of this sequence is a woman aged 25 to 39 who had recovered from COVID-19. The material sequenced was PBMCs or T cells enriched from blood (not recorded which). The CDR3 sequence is CAWNGGQGVGPAEAFF. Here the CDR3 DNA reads TGTGCCTGGAATGGAGGTCAGGGGGTAGGTCCCGCTGAAGCTTTCTTT. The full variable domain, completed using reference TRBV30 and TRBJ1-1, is SQTIHQWPATLVQPVGSPLSLECTVEGTSNPNLYWYRQAAGRGLQLLFYSVGIGQISSEVPQNLSASRPQDRQFILSSKKLLLSDSGFYLCAWNGGQGVGPAEAFFGQGTRLTVV.